Listed here are 21 T cell receptor gamma chains from one sample, sequenced in a study of gamma delta lymphoproliferative disorders and STAT genes. TCRdb reprocessed the multiplex PCR reads using CATT. The sample comprises 1,500 to 2,000 gamma-chain clones, over 8.5% of which are singletons, and around 34% rests with the top ten. Genomic DNA from isolated PBMCs served as the sequencing template. Sequenced material: blood. These receptors originate from a human donor in good health.

This clone ranks as medium-sized. The TCRdb protein, from a much larger clone, departs from this DNA's translation at residue 7, likely by read error; the protein shown derives from the DNA. Other DNA sequences in this specimen translate into the identical CDR3. The V and J genes are TRGV9 and TRGJP. Assignment of the J gene here rests on matching the DNA to germline, because TCRdb gives none. V lost 1 base and J lost 5; bases outside the gene matches: 2. The CDR3 contains 16 residues. From germline, CDR1 is GITISATS and CDR2 ISYDGTV (reference sequence). CDR3 in DNA: TGTGCCTTGTGGGAGGTTAAAGAGTTGGGCAAAAAAATCAAGGTATTT. Protein sequence: CALWEVKELGKKIKVF.

This clone counts as medium-sized. The V gene is TRGV2, the J gene TRGJ1 or TRGJ2. The J gene is absent in TCRdb and was assigned here via DNA matching to germline. The CDR3 loop spans 14 amino acids. The ends lost 0 bases at V and 1 base at J; junction bases unmatched: 3. Per germline, CDR1 EGSNGY and CDR2 YDSYNSKV. CDR3 sequence (DNA): TGTGCCACCTGGGACGGGCTAAATTATTATAAGAAACTCTTT. Translating it yields CATWDGLNYYKKLF.

By its share, this clone is medium-sized. The V gene is TRGV8, the J gene TRGJP1. TCRdb records no J gene; here it was assigned by comparing the DNA to germline. V shed 1 base, J shed 0 bases, and the junction held 2 bases outside the gene matches. Per the germline V gene, CDR1 is VENAVY and CDR2 is YDSYNSRV. This CDR3 contains 15 residues. The CDR3 DNA reads TGTGCCACCTGGGATAGCCATACCACTGGTTGGTTCAAGATATTT. Its translation is CATWDSHTTGWFKIF.

By sample share, this clone is large. The DNA is left out, because the CDR3 cannot be placed on it with certainty; the CDR3 is given as TCRdb lists it. No J gene was named, though the V gene is TRGV11. TRGV11 is given ORF status, its function remaining uncertain. The CDR3 sequence runs 18 residues, both termini included. This CDR3 reads CTTVPAGLGPHGPNKKLF.

By sample share, this clone is medium-sized (0.01 to 0.1%). The rearrangement joins TRGV10 to TRGJP1. The J gene, absent from TCRdb, was called here by matching the DNA to germline. TRGV10 is an ORF; its function is uncertain. The CDR3 has 17 residues. V lost 8 bases, J lost 0 bases, and 13 bases stayed unmatched. The CDR3 DNA reads as TGTGCTGCGTGGGTCAACACGCCCTATACCACTGGTTGGTTCAAGATATTT. Protein: CAAWVNTPYTTGWFKIF.

This clone has more than one count but fewer than ten. The chain joins TRGV9 to TRGJP. Germline matching of the DNA provided the J gene here, since TCRdb leaves it blank. The CDR3 is made up of 15 amino acids. Germline assignment: CDR1 GITISATS and CDR2 ISYDGTV (reference sequence). J lost 9 bases, V lost 2 bases, and 4 bases had no gene match. The CDR3 region has the DNA TGTGCCTTGTGGGAGGGAGGGTTGGGCAAAAAAATCAAGGTATTT. Translated, it gives CALWEGGLGKKIKVF.

This clone is labeled medium-sized. This chain joins TRGV2 and TRGJ1 or TRGJ2. The J gene comes from matching the DNA to germline here; TCRdb lacks it. This CDR3 is built from 15 residues. The V segment lost 2 bases and the J segment 2 bases; nucleotides outside the gene matches: 9. Germline V gene sequence: CDR1 EGSNGY, CDR2 YDSYNSKV. The CDR3: CATWDVVPYYYKKLF. CDR3 nucleotide sequence: TGTGCCACCTGGGACGTAGTACCCTATTATTATAAGAAACTCTTT.

This clone is deemed large. This chain links TRGV2 with TRGJ1 or TRGJ2. As TCRdb names no J gene, one was assigned here on the basis of a DNA match to germline. The CDR3 has 14 amino acids. The V gene end was trimmed by 4 bases and the J gene end by 2 bases; junction bases not matched to a gene: 8. CDR1 EGSNGY and CDR2 YDSYNSKV come from the germline V gene. CDR3 in DNA: TGTGCCACCTGGGAACTCCGGGATTATTATAAGAAACTCTTT. Protein: CATWELRDYYKKLF.

This clone came up once. The rearrangement joins TRGV3 to TRGJP2. TCRdb supplies no J gene; here it was assigned by aligning the nucleotide sequence to germline. Germline values: CDR1 VTNTFY, CDR2 YDVSTARD (reference sequence). The CDR3 length is 13 residues. V lost 6 bases to trimming and J lost 10 bases; unmatched junction nucleotides: 11. CDR3 protein: CATWFMTGWIKTF. The DNA of the CDR3 is TGTGCCACCTGGTTTATGACTGGTTGGATCAAGACGTTT.

This clone was found a few times. The chain is built from TRGV9 and TRGJP. TCRdb supplies no J gene; here it was assigned by aligning the nucleotide sequence to germline. Losses at the gene ends were 0 bases for V and 3 bases for J; bases not matched to a gene: 8. Germline CDR1 and CDR2: GITISATS and ISYDGTV (reference sequence). CDR3 length: 19 amino acids. As DNA, the CDR3 is TGTGCCTTGTGGGAGGTGTTCCCCCCGCAAGAGTTGGGCAAAAAAATCAAGGTATTT. Translation gives CALWEVFPPQELGKKIKVF.

In its sample, this clone is medium-sized. The chain recombines TRGV10 with TRGJ1 or TRGJ2. Here the J gene was assigned by germline matching of the DNA, as TCRdb has none. TRGV10 is assigned to the ORF class and has an uncertain function. The CDR3 spans 13 residues. The V and J ends lost 8 bases and 3 bases, in that order; junction bases with no gene match: 8. The CDR3 sequence: CAAWPPLYYKKLF. The CDR3 DNA reads as TGTGCTGCGTGGCCCCCTCTTTATTATAAGAAACTCTTT.

In its sample, this clone ranks as medium-sized (0.01 to 0.1%). The chain recombines TRGV8 with TRGJ1 or TRGJ2. Germline CDR1 and CDR2: VENAVY and YDSYNSRV. This CDR3 contains 9 residues. V trimming: 4 bases; J trimming: 10 bases; junction bases outside the gene matches: 1. The CDR3 reads CATWDKKLF. CDR3 coding DNA: TGTGCCACCTGGGACAAGAAACTCTTT.

In this sample, this clone is medium-sized (0.01 to 0.1%). The gene calls are TRGV2 and TRGJ1 or TRGJ2. The J gene, absent from TCRdb, was called here by matching the DNA to germline. Trimming at V came to 5 bases and at J to 1 base, leaving 2 bases not matched to a gene. The CDR3 is 12 residues long. Germline V gene lookup returns CDR1 EGSNGY and CDR2 YDSYNSKV. The CDR3 coding sequence is TGTGCCACCTGGGCAAATTATTATAAGAAACTCTTT. It codes for CATWANYYKKLF.

By share of the sample, this clone is medium-sized. The chain has TRGV2 and TRGJ1 or TRGJ2. Assignment of the J gene here rests on matching the DNA to germline, because TCRdb gives none. The CDR3 sequence is 14 residues long. Trimming took 1 base from V and 2 from J; bases not matched to a gene: 5. Germline CDR1 and CDR2: EGSNGY and YDSYNSKV. The CDR3 is CATWDGDYYYKKLF. The CDR3 coding sequence is TGTGCCACCTGGGACGGAGATTATTATTATAAGAAACTCTTT.

This clone counts as medium-sized (0.01 to 0.1%). The chain recombines TRGV10 with TRGJ1 or TRGJ2. The J gene is absent in TCRdb and was assigned here via DNA matching to germline. TRGV10 is an ORF, and what it does is uncertain. J was trimmed by 8 bases and V by 8 bases; bases with no gene match: 19. The CDR3 totals 15 residues. CDR3 bases: TGTGCTGCGTGGAACCCTGCGGGGCCAAGGCATAAGAAACTCTTT. Its translation is CAAWNPAGPRHKKLF.

About this clone: The DNA is left out, because the CDR3 cannot be placed on it with certainty; the CDR3 is given as TCRdb lists it. The V gene is TRGV11; the J gene was not called. TRGV11 is recorded as an ORF, its role being uncertain. Including both end residues, the CDR3 is 15 amino acids long. The CDR3 loop reads CTTVPAGFNYYKKLF.

This chain links TRGV10 with TRGJ1 or TRGJ2. Assignment of the J gene here rests on matching the DNA to germline, because TCRdb gives none. TRGV10 falls under the ORF class, with uncertain function. The CDR3 extends over 14 amino acids. V shed 8 bases and J 6 bases; nucleotides not matched to a gene: 14. Here the CDR3 reads CAAWALKRFYKKLF. For the CDR3, the DNA is TGTGCTGCGTGGGCTCTCAAACGGTTTTATAAGAAACTCTTT.

This clone counts as medium-sized. The rearrangement uses TRGV2 and TRGJ1 or TRGJ2. TCRdb offers no J gene call, so here the DNA was matched to germline to obtain one. Germline values: CDR1 EGSNGY, CDR2 YDSYNSKV. The CDR3 has 12 amino acids. Unmatched junction bases numbered 8, after V lost 0 bases and J lost 12 bases. The CDR3 region has the DNA TGTGCCACCTGGGACGGGCGATTGGGGAAACTCTTT. Translated, it gives CATWDGRLGKLF.

In this sample, this clone is medium-sized. The chain joins TRGV10 to TRGJ1 or TRGJ2. TCRdb records no J gene; here it was assigned by comparing the DNA to germline. TRGV10 is an ORF for which the function is uncertain. The CDR3 totals 12 residues. J lost 4 bases, V lost 8 bases, and 6 bases had no gene match. CDR3 protein: CAAWAPYYKKLF. In DNA form, the CDR3 reads TGTGCTGCGTGGGCCCCATATTATAAGAAACTCTTT.

As regards this clone: A junction boundary mismatches the germline segment, possibly from a read error. The chain combines TRGV10 with TRGJP1. The J gene was not available in TCRdb and was assigned here by matching the DNA to germline segments. TRGV10 is treated as an ORF (open reading frame) with a function not yet certain. This CDR3 region has 12 residues. As DNA, the CDR3 is TGCGCGGGATATACCACTGGTTGGTTCAAGATATTT. It specifies CAGYTTGWFKIF.

Within the sample, this clone is medium-sized (0.01 to 0.1%). The V call is TRGV9, the J call TRGJ1 or TRGJ2. The J gene was not available in TCRdb and was assigned here by matching the DNA to germline segments. CDR1 GITISATS and CDR2 ISYDGTV come from the germline V gene (reference sequence). The CDR3 covers 13 residues. With 1 base clipped from V and 9 bases from J, the junction kept 9 bases outside the gene matches. In DNA, the CDR3 is TGTGCCTTGTGGGAGGTTCCTCAAGTTAAGAAACTCTTT. This gives the protein CALWEVPQVKKLF.